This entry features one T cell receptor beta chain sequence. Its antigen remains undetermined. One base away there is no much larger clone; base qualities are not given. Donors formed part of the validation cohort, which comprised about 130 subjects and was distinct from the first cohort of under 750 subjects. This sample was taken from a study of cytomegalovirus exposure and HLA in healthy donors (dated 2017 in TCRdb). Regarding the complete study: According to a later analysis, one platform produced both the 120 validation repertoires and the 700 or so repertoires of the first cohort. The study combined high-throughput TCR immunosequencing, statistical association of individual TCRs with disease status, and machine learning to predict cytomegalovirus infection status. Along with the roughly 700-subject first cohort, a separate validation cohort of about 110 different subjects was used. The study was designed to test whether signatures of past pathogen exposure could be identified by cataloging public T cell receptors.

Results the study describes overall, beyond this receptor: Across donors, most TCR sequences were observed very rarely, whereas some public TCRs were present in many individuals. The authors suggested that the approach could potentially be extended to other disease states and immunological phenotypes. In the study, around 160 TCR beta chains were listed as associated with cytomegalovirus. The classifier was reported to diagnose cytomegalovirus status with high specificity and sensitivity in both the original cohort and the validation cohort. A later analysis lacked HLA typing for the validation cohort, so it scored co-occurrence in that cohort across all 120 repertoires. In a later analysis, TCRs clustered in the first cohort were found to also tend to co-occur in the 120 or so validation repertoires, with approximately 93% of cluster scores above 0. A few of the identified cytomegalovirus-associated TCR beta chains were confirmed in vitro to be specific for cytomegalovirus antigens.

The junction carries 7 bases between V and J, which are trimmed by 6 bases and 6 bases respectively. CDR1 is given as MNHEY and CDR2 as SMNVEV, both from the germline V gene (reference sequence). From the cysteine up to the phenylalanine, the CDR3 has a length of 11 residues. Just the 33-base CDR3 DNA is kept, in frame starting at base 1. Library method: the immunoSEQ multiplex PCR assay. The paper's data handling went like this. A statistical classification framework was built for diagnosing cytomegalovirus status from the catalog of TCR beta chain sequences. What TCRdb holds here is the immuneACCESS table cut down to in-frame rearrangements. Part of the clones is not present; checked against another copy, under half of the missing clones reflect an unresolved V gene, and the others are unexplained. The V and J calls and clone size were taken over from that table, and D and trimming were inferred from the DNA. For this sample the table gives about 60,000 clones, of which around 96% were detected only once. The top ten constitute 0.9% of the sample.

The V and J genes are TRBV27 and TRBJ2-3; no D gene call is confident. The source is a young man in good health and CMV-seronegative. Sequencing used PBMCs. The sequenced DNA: TGTGCCAGCAGCGTCCCTGATACGCAGTATTTT. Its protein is CASSVPDTQYF.